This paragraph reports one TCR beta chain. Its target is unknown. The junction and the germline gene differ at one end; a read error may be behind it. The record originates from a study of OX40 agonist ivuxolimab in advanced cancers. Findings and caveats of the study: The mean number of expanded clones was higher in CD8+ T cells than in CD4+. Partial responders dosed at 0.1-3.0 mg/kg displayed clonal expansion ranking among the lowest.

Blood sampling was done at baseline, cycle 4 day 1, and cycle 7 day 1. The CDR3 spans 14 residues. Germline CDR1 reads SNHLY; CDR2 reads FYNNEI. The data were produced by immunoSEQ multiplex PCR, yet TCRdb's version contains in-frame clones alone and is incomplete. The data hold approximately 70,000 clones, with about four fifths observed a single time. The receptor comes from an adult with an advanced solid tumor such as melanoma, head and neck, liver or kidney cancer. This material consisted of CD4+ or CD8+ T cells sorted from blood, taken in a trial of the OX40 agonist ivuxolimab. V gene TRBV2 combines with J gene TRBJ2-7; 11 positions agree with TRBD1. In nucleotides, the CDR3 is TGTGCCTGCCGGGGACAGGGGGAAACCTACGGGCAGTACTTC. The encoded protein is CACRGQGETYGQYF.